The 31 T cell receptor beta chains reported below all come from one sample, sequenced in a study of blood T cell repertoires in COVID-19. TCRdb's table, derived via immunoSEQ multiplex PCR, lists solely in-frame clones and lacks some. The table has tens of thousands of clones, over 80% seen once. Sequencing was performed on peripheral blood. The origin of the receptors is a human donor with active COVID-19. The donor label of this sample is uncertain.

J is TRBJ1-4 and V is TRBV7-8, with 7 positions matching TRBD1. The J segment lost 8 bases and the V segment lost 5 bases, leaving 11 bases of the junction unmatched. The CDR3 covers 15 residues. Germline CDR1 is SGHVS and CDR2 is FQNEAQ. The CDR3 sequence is CASSPGQVLPEKLFF. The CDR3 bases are TGTGCCAGCAGCCCCGGACAGGTCCTCCCCGAAAAACTGTTTTTT.

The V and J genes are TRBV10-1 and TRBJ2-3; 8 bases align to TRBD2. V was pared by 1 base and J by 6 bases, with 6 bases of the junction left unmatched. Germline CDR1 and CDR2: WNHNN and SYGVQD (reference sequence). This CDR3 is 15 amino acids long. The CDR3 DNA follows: TGCGCCAGCAGTGAGTTAAGCGGGGGTAAGGATACGCAGTATTTT. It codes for CASSELSGGKDTQYF.

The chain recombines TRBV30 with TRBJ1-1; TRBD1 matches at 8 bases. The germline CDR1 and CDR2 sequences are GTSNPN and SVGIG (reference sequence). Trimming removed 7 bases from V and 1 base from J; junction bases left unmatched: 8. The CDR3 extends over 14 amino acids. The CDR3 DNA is TGTGCCTTGGACAGGGCTAGGGAGAACACTGAAGCTTTCTTT. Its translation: CALDRARENTEAFF.

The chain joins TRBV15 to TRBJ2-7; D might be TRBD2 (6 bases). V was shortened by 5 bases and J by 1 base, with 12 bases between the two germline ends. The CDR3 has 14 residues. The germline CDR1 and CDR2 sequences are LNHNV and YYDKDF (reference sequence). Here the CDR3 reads CATSVPGGSYEQYF. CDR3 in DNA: TGTGCCACCAGCGTCCCCGGGGGTTCCTACGAGCAGTACTTC. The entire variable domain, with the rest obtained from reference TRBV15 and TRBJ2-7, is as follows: DAMVIQNPRYQVTQFGKPVTLSCSQTLNHNVMYWYQQKSSQAPKLLFHYYDKDFNNEADTPDNFQSRRPNTSFCFLDIRSPGLGDTAMYLCATSVPGGSYEQYFGPGTRLTVT.

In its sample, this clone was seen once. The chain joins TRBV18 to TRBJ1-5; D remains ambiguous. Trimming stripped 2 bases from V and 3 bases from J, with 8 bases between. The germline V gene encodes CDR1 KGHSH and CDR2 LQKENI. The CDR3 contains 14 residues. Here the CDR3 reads CASSPGQDNQPQHF. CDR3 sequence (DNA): TGTGCCAGCTCACCAGGCCAGGACAATCAGCCCCAGCATTTT. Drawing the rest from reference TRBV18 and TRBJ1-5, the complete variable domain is NAGVMQNPRHLVRRRGQEARLRCSPMKGHSHVYWYRQLPEEGLKFMVYLQKENIIDESGMPKERFSAEFPKEGPSILRIQQVVRGDSAAYFCASSPGQDNQPQHFGDGTRLSIL.

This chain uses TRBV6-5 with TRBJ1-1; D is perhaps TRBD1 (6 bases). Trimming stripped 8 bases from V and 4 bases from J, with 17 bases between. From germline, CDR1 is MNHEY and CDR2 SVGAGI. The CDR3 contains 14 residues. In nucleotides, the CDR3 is TGTGCCAGCCCTTCACAGGGTAGGAGCACTGAAGCTTTCTTT. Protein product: CASPSQGRSTEAFF.

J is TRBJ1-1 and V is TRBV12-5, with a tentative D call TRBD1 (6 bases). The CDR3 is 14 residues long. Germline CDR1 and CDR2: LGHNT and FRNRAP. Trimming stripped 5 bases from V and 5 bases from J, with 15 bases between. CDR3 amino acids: CASGPGVFVTEAFF. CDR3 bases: TGTGCTAGTGGTCCAGGGGTTTTCGTAACTGAAGCTTTCTTT.

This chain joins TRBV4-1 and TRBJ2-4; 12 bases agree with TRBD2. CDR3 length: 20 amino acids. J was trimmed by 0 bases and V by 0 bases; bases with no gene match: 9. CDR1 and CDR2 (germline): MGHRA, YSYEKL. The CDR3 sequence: CASSQDRLAGAPRAKNIQYF. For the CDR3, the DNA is TGCGCCAGCAGCCAAGACCGACTAGCGGGGGCCCCGCGAGCCAAAAACATTCAGTACTTC.

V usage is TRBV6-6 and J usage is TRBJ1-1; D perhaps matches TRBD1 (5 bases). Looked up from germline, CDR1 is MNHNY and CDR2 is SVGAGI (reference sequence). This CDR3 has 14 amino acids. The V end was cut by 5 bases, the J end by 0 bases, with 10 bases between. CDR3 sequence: CASSAQVMNTEAFF. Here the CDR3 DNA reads TGTGCCAGCAGTGCACAGGTGATGAACACTGAAGCTTTCTTT.

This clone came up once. The CDR3 region is CAISATRATYGYTF. The CDR3 bases are TGTGCCATCAGTGCCACCAGGGCAACCTATGGCTACACCTTC. The V and J genes are TRBV10-3 and TRBJ1-2; tentative D call: TRBD1 (5 bases). V shed 4 bases and J shed 4 bases, with 13 bases lying between them. CDR1 is ENHRY and CDR2 is SYGVKD in the germline V gene. The CDR3 is 14 amino acids.

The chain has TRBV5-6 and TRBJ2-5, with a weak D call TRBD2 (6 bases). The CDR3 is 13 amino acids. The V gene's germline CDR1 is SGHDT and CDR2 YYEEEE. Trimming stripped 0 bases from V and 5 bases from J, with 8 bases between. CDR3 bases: TGTGCCAGCAGCTTGGGACTAGACGAGACCCAGTACTTC. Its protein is CASSLGLDETQYF.

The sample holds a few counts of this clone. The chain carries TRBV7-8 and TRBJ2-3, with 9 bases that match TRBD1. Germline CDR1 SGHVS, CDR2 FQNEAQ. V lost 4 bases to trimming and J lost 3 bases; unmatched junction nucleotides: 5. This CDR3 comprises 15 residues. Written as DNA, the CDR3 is TGTGCCAGCAGCTCGGACAGGGGTAGTACAGATACGCAGTATTTT. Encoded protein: CASSSDRGSTDTQYF.

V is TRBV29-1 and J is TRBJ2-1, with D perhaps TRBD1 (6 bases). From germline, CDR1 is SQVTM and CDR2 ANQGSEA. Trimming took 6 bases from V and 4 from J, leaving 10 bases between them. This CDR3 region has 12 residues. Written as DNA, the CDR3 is TGCAGCGTCGGGGACATGTACAATGAGCAGTTCTTC. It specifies CSVGDMYNEQFF.

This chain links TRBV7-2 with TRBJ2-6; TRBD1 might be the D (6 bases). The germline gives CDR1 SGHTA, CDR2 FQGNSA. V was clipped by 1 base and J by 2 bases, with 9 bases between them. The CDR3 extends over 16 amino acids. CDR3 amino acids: CASSLGGGTGANVLTF. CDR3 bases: TGTGCCAGCAGCTTAGGTGGGGGCACTGGGGCCAACGTCCTGACTTTC.

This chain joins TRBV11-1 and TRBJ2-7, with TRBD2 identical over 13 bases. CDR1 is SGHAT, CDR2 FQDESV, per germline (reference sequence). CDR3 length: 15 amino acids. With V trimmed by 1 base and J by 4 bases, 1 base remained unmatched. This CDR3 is CASSLGTSGSYEQYF. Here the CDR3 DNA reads TGTGCCAGCAGCTTAGGGACTAGCGGGAGTTACGAGCAGTACTTC.

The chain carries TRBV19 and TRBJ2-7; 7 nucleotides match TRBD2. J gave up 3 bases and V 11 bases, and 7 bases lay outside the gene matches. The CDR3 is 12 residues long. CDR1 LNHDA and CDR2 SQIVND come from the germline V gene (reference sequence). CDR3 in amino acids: CASIGGGYEQYF. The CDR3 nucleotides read TGTGCCTCGATTGGGGGGGGCTACGAGCAGTACTTC. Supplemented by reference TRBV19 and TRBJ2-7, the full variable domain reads DGGITQSPKYLFRKEGQNVTLSCEQNLNHDAMYWYRQDPGQGLRLIYYSQIVNDFQKGDIAEGYSVSREKKESFPLTVTSAQKNPTAFYLCASIGGGYEQYFGPGTRLTVT.

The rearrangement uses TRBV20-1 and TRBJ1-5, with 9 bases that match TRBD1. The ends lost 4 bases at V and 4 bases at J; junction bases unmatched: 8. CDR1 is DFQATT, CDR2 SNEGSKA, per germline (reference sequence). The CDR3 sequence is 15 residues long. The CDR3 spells CSATEDRGVNQPQHF. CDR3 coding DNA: TGCAGTGCTACTGAGGACAGGGGCGTGAATCAGCCCCAGCATTTT.

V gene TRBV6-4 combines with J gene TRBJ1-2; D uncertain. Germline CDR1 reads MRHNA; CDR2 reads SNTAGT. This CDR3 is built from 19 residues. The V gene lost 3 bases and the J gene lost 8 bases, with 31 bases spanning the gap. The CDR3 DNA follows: TGTGCCAGCAGTGAAAGATCCCAAGGATTCGGGGATCCCTCGAGGGGCTACACCTTC. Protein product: CASSERSQGFGDPSRGYTF.

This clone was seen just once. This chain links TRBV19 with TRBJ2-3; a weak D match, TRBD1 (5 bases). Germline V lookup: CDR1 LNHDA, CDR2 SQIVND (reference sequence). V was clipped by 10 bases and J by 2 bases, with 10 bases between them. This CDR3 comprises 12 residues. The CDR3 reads CATARVTDTQYF. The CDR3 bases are TGTGCCACCGCCAGGGTCACAGATACGCAGTATTTT.

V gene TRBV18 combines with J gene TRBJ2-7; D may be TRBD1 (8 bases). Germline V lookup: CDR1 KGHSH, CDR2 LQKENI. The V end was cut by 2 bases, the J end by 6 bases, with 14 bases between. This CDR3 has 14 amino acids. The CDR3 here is CASSPTGGGPEQYF. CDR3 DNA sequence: TGTGCCAGCTCACCAACAGGGGGGGGCCCCGAGCAGTACTTC.

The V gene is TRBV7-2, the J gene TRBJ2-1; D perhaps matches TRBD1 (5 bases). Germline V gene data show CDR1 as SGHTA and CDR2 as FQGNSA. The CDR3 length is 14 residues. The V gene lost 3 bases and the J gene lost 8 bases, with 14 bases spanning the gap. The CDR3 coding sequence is TGTGCCAGCAGCTTCCTTAGGCAAGGGGATGAGCAGTTCTTC. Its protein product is CASSFLRQGDEQFF.

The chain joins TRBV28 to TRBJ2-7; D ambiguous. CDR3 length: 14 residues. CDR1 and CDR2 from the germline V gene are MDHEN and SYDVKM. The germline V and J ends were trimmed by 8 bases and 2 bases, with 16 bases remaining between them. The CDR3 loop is CASGSPLATYEQYF. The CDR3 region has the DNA TGTGCCAGCGGTTCCCCCCTCGCTACCTACGAGCAGTACTTC.

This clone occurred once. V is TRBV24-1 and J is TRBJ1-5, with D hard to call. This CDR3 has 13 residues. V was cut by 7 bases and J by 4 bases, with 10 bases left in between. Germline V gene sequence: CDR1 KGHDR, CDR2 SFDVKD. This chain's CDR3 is CATRGGLNQPQHF. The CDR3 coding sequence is TGTGCCACCAGGGGAGGGCTTAATCAGCCCCAGCATTTT.

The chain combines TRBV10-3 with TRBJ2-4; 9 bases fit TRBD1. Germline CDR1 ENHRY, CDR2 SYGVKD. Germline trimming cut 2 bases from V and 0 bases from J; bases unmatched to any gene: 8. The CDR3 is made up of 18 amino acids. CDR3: CAISEPPGQGEAKNIQYF. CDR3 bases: TGTGCCATCAGTGAGCCTCCGGGACAGGGAGAAGCCAAAAACATTCAGTACTTC.

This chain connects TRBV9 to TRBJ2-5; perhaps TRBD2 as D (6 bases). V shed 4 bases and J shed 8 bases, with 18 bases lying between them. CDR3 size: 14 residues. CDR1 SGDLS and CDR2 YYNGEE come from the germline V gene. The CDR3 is CASSYGTGSSTQYF. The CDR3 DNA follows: TGTGCCAGCAGCTATGGGACTGGGAGTAGCACCCAGTACTTC.

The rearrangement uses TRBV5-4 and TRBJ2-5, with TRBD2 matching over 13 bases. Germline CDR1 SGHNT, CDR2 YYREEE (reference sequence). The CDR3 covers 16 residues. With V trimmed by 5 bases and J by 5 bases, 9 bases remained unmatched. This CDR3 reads CASSSTSGRIGETQYF. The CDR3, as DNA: TGTGCCAGCAGTTCGACTAGCGGGAGGATCGGTGAGACCCAGTACTTC.

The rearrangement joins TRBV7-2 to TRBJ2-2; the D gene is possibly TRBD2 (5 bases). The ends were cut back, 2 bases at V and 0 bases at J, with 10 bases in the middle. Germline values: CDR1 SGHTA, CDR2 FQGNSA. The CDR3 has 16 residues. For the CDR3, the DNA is TGTGCCAGCAGCTTAATGCCAGCGGCGAACACCGGGGAGCTGTTTTTT. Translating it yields CASSLMPAANTGELFF.

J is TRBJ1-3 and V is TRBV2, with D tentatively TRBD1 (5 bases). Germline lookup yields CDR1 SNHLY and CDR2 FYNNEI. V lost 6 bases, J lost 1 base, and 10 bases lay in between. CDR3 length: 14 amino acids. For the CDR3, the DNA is TGTGCCAGCAGCTTCCAGGGTTCTGGAAACACCATATATTTT. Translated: CASSFQGSGNTIYF.

The CDR3 DNA follows: TGTGCCAGCTCACCATCAGGGATTGGGGAGCTGTTTTTT. It encodes CASSPSGIGELFF. The rearrangement joins TRBV18 to TRBJ2-2; a possible D gene is TRBD1 (5 bases). V gave up 2 bases and J gave up 8 bases, with 9 bases separating them. This CDR3 is 13 amino acids long. Germline V gives CDR1 KGHSH, CDR2 LQKENI.

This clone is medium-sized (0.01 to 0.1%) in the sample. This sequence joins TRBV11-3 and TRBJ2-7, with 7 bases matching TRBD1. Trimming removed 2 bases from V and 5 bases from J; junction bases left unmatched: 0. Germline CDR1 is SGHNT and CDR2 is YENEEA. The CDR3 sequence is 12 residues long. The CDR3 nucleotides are TGTGCCAGCAGCTTACAGGGGGACGAGCAGTACTTC. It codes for CASSLQGDEQYF. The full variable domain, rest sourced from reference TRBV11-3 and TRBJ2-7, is EAGVVQSPRYKIIEKKQPVAFWCNPISGHNTLYWYLQNLGQGPELLIRYENEEAVDDSQLPKDRFSAERLKGVDSTLKIQPAELGDSAVYLCASSLQGDEQYFGPGTRLTVT.

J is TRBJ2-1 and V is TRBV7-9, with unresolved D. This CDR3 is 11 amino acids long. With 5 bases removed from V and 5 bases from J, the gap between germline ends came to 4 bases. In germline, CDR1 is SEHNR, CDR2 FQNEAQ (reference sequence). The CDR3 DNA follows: TGTGCCAGCAGCCCTGACAATGAGCAGTTCTTC. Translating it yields CASSPDNEQFF.